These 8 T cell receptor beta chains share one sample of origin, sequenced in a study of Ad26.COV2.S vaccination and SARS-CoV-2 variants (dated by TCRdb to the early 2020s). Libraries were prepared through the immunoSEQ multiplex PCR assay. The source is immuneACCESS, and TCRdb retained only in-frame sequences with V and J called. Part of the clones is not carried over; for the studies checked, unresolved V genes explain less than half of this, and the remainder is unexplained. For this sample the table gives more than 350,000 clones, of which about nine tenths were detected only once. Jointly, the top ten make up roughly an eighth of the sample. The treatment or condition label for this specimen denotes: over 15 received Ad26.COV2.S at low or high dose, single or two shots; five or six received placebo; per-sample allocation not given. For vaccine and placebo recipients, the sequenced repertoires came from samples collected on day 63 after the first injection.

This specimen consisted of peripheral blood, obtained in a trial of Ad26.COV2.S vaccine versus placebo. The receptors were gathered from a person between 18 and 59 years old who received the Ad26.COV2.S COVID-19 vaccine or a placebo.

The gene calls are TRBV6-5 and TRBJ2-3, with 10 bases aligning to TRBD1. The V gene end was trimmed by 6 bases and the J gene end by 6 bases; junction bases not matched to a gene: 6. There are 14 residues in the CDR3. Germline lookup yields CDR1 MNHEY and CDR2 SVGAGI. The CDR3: CASRRQGAEDTQYF. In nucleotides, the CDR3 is TGTGCCAGCAGAAGACAGGGGGCGGAGGATACGCAGTATTTT.

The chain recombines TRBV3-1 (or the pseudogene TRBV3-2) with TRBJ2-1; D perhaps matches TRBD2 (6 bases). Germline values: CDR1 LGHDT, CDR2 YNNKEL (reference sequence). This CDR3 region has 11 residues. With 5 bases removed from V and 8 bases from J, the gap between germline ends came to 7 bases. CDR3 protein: CASSSGDEQFF. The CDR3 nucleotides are TGTGCCAGCAGCTCGGGAGATGAGCAGTTCTTC.

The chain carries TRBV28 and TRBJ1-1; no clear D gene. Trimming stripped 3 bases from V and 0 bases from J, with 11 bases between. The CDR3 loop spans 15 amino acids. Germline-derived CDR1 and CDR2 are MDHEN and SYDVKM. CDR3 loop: CASSLKGFVNTEAFF. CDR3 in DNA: TGTGCCAGCAGTTTGAAAGGTTTCGTGAACACTGAAGCTTTCTTT.

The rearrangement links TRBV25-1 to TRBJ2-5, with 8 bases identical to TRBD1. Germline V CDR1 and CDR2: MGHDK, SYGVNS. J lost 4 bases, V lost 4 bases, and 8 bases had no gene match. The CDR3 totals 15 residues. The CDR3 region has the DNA TGTGCCAGCAGTGTCGGACAGGGACGTCGAGAGACCCAGTACTTC. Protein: CASSVGQGRRETQYF.

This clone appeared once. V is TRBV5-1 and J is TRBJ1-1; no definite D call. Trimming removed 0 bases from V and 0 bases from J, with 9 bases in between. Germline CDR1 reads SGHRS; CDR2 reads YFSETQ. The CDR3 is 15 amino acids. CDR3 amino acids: CASSLGGRVNTEAFF. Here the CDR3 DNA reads TGCGCCAGCAGCTTGGGAGGGAGGGTGAACACTGAAGCTTTCTTT.

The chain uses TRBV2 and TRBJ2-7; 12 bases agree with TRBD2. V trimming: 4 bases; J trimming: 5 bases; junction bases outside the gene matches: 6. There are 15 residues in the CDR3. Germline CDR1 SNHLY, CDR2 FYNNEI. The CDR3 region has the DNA TGTGCCAGCAGTGTCCGCGGACTAGCGGGACACGAGCAGTACTTC. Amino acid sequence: CASSVRGLAGHEQYF. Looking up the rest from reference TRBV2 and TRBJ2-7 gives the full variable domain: EPEVTQTPSHQVTQMGQEVILRCVPISNHLYFYWYRQILGQKVEFLVSFYNNEISEKSEIFDDQFSVERPDGSNFTLKIRSTKLEDSAMYFCASSVRGLAGHEQYFGPGTRLTVT.

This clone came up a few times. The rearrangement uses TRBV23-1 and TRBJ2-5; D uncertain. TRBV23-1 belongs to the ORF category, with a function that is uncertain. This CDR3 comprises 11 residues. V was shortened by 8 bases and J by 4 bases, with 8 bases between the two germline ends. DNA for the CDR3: TGCGCCAGCGTGGGGATAGAGACCCAGTACTTC. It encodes CASVGIETQYF.

The CDR3 DNA follows: TGCGCCAGCAGCTTGGCGGGGCAGACCCAGAGTCGGTGGTATTTT. This codes for CASSLAGQTQSRWYF. The J gene is TRBJ2-3, the V gene TRBV5-1; the D gene could be TRBD1 or TRBD2 (5 bases each). The ends were cut back, 0 bases at V and 14 bases at J, with 22 bases in the middle. The CDR3 consists of 15 residues. The germline V gene encodes CDR1 SGHRS and CDR2 YFSETQ. Combining the CDR3 with reference TRBV5-1 and TRBJ2-3 gives the whole variable domain KAGVTQTPRYLIKTRGQQVTLSCSPISGHRSVSWYQQTPGQGLQFLFEYFSETQRNKGNFPGRFSGRQFSNSRSEMNVSTLELGDSALYLCASSLAGQTQSRWYFGPGTRLTVL.